The 4 T cell receptor beta chains presented below share a single source sample, sequenced in a study of blood T cells in healthy people across ages. A J-beta primer mix and a sample-barcoded 5' primer were used in a second PCR of roughly 7 to 12 cycles. TCRdb reprocessed the 5' RACE reads via MiXCR and lists one record per CDR3 protein. The top ten clones hold about 19% of a sample with about 1 million distinct CDR3 sequences, 40% to 45% of them seen once. Sequences were obtained from blood. These receptors were taken from a woman aged 55 to 70 in good health.

The rearrangement uses TRBV12-3 or TRBV12-4 and TRBJ2-4; D uncertain. TRBJ2-7 matches the DNA end more closely, so the J call is doubtful. This CDR3 has 13 residues. Written as DNA, the CDR3 is TGTGCCAGCAGTTTAGTGGAGACCTGCGAGCAGTACTTC. Protein sequence: CASSLVETCEQYF.

This clonotype was picked up a small number of times. The chain is built from TRBV6-5 and TRBJ2-4; 7 bases align to TRBD2. With 2 bases clipped from V and 7 bases from J, the junction kept 5 bases outside the gene matches. Germline assignment: CDR1 MNHEY and CDR2 SVGAGI. The CDR3 is made up of 14 amino acids. Here the CDR3 reads CASSYGRGQNIQYF. CDR3 coding DNA: TGTGCCAGCAGTTACGGGAGGGGCCAGAACATTCAGTACTTC.

The V gene is TRBV6-1, the J gene TRBJ2-5; 8 positions match TRBD1. The DNA end favors TRBJ2-7, so the J call may be wrong. This CDR3 is 14 amino acids long. Germline CDR1 and CDR2: MNHNS and SASEGT. The chain's CDR3 is CASSEGQGADEQYF. In DNA, the CDR3 is TGTGCCAGCAGTGAAGGCCAGGGGGCGGACGAGCAGTACTTC.

This chain links TRBV5-1 with TRBJ2-3; TRBD1 aligns across 10 bases. J lost 4 bases, V lost 5 bases, and 4 bases had no gene match. This CDR3 is built from 14 residues. The V gene's germline CDR1 is SGHRS and CDR2 YFSETQ. DNA of the CDR3: TGCGCCAGCAGGAAGGGGACAGGGGCAGATACGCAGTATTTT. Protein product: CASRKGTGADTQYF. The entire variable domain, with the rest obtained from reference TRBV5-1 and TRBJ2-3, is as follows: KAGVTQTPRYLIKTRGQQVTLSCSPISGHRSVSWYQQTPGQGLQFLFEYFSETQRNKGNFPGRFSGRQFSNSRSEMNVSTLELGDSALYLCASRKGTGADTQYFGPGTRLTVL.